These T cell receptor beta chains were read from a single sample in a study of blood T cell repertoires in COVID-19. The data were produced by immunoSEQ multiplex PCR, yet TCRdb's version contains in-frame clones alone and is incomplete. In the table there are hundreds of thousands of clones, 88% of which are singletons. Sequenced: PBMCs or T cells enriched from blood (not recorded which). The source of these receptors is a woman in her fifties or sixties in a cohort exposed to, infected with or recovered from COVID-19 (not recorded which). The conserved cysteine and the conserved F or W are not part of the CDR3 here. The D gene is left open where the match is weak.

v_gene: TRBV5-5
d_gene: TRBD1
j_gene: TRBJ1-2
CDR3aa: ASSFTVRQGRLRALYGYT

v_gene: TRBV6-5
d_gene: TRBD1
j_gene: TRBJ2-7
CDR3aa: ASSRGQSYEQY

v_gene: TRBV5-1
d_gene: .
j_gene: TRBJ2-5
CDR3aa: ASSFELGGETQY

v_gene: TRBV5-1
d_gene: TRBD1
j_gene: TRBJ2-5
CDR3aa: ASSPHGQDQETQY

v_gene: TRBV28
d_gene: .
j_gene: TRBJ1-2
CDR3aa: ASSLSGGRSYGYT

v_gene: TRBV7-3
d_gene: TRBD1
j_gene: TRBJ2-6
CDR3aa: ASSFGQGLSGANVLT

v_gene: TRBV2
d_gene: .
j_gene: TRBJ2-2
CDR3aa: ASRQVGELF

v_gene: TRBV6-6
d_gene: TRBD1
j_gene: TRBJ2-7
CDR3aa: ASSYAGQGYEQY

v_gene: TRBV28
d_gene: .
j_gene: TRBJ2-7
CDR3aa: ASKGGYYEQY

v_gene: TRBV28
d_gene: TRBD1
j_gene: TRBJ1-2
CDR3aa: ASSPRQGAAGYT

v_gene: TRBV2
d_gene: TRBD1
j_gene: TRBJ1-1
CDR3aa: ASSVILTGGAF

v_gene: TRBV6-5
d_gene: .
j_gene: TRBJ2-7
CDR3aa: ASRGSTYEQY

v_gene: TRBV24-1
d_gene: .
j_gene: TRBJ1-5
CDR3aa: ATSDSGGNSNQPQH

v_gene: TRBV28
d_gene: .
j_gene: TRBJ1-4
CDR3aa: ASSLTGLRITGEKLF

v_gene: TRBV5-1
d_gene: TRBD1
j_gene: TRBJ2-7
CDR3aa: ASSFGRGTYEQY

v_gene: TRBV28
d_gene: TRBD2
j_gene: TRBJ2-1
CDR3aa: ASSYLAGTYNEQF

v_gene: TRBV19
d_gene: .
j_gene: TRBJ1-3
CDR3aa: ASSIDLRAGAGNTIY

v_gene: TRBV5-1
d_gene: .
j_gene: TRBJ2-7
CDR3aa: ASSLRQGSYEQY

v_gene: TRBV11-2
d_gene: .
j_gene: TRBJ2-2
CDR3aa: ASSPVGATGELF

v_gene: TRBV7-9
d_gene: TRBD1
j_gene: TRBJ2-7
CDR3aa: ASSLQGATYEQY

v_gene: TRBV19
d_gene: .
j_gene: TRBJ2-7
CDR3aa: ASRNSQGSEQY

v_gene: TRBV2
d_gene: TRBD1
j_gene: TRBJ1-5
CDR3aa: ASTVTGDNNQPQH

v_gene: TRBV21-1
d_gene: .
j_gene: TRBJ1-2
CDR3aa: ASSKQPLRGSKDYGYT

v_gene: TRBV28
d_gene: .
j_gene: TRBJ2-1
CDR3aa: ASSFRDEQF

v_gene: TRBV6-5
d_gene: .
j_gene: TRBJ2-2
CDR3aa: ASTRSPGNTGELF

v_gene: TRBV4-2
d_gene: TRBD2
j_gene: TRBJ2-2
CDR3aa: ASSRKAGTGELF

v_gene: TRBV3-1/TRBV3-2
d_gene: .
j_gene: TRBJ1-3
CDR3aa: ASSTRDARSGNTIY

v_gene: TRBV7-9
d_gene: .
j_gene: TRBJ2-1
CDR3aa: ASSLSGVMQF